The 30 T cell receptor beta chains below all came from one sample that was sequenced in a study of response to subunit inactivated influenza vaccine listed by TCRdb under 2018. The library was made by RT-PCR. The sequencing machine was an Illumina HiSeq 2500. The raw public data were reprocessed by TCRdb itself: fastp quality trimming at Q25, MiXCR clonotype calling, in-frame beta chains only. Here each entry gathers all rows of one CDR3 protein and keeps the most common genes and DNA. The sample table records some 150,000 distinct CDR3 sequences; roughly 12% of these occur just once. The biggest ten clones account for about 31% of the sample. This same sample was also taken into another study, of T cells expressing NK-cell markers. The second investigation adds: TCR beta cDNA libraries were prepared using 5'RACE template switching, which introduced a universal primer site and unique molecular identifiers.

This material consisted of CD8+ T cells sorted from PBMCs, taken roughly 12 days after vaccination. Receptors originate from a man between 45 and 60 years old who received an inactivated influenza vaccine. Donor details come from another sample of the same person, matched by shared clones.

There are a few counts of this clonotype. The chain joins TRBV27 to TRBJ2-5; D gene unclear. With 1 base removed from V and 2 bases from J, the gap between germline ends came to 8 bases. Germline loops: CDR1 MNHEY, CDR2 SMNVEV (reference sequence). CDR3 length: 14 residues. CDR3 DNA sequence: TGTGCCAGCAGTTTATTTAGTGGGCAAGAGACCCAGTACTTC. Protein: CASSLFSGQETQYF.

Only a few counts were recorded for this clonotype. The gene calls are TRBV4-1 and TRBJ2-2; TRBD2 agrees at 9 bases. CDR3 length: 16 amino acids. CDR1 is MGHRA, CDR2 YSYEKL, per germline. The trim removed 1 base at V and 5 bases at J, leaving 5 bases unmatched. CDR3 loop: CASSQGLAATTGELFF. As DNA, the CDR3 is TGCGCCAGCAGCCAAGGACTAGCGGCAACTACCGGGGAGCTGTTTTTT.

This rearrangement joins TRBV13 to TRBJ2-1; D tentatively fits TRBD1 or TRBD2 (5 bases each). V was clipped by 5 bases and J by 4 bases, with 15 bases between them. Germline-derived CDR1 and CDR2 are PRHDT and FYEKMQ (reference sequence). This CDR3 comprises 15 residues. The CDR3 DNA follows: TGTGCCAGCAGCCCCCGGGACGGAGTTTACAATGAGCAGTTCTTC. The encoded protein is CASSPRDGVYNEQFF.

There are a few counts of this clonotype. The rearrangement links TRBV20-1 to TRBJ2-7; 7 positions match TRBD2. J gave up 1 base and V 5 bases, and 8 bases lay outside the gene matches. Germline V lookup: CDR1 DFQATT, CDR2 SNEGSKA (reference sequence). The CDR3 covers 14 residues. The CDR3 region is CSAPRTSGSYEQYF. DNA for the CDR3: TGCAGTGCTCCCCGGACTAGTGGGTCCTACGAGCAGTACTTC.

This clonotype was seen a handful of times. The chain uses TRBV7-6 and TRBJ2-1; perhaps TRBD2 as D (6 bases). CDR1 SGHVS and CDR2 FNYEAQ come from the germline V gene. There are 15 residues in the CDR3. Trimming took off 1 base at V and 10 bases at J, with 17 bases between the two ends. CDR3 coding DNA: TGTGCCAGCAGCTTAGAGGGCGACGGGGCGGGAGAGCAGTTCTTC. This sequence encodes CASSLEGDGAGEQFF.

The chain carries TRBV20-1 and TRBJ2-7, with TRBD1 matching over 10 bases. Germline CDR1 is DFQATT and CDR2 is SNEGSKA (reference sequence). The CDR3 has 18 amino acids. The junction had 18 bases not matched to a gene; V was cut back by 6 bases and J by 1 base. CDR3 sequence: CSAIEPGQGIFASYEQYF. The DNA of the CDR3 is TGCAGTGCCATTGAACCGGGACAGGGGATCTTTGCATCCTACGAGCAGTACTTC.

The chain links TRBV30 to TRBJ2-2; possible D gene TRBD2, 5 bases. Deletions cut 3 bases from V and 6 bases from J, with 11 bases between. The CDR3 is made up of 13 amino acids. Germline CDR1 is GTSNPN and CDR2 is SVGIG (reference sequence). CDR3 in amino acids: CAWSSMGAGELFF. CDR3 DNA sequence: TGTGCCTGGAGCTCAATGGGAGCCGGGGAGCTGTTTTTT.

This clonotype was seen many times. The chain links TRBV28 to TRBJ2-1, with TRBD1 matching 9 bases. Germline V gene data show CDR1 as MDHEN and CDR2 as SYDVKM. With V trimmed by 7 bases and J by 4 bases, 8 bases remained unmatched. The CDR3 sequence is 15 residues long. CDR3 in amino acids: CASKPTGGAYNEQFF. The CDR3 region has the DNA TGTGCCAGCAAACCCACAGGGGGCGCTTACAATGAGCAGTTCTTC.

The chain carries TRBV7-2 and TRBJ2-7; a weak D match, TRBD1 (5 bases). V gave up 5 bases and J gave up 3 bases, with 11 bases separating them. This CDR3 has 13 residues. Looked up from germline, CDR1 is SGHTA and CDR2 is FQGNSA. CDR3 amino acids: CASSPRQGYEQYF. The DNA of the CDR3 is TGTGCCAGCAGCCCCCGCCAGGGCTACGAGCAGTACTTC.

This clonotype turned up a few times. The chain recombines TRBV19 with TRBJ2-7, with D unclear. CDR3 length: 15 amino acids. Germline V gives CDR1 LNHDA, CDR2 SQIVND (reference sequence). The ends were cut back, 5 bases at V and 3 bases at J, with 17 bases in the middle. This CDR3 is CASSPAAGPDYEQYF. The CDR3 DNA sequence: TGTGCCAGTAGTCCCGCAGCAGGCCCGGACTACGAGCAGTACTTC.

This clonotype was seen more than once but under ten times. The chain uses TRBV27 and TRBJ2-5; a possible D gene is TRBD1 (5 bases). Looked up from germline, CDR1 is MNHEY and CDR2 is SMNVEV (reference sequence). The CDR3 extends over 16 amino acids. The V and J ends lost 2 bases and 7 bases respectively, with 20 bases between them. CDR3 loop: CASSLIQGYSLGTQYF. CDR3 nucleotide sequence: TGTGCCAGCAGTTTAATTCAGGGCTACTCATTGGGGACCCAGTACTTC.

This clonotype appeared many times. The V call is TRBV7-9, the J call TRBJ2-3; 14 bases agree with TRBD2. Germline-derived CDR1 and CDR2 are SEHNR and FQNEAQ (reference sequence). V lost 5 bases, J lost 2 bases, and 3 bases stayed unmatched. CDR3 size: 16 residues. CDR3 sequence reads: CASSRLAGGTTDTQYF. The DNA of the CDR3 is TGTGCCAGCAGCAGACTAGCGGGAGGGACCACAGATACGCAGTATTTT.

CDR3 loop: CASSKTSGTGSSYEQYF. In DNA form, the CDR3 reads TGTGCCAGCAGTAAGACTTCCGGGACAGGGAGTTCCTACGAGCAGTACTTC. The chain carries TRBV7-9 and TRBJ2-7; the match to TRBD1 covers 9 bases. Trimming removed 6 bases from V and 1 base from J; junction bases left unmatched: 13. The CDR3 contains 17 residues. Germline assignment: CDR1 SEHNR and CDR2 FQNEAQ (reference sequence).

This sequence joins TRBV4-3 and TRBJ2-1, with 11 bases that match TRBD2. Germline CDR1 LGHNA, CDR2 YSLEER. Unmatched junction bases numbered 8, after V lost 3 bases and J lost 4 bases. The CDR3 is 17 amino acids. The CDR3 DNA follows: TGCGCCAGCAGCCACTTACCCGGGACTAGCGGTTACAATGAGCAGTTCTTC. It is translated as CASSHLPGTSGYNEQFF.

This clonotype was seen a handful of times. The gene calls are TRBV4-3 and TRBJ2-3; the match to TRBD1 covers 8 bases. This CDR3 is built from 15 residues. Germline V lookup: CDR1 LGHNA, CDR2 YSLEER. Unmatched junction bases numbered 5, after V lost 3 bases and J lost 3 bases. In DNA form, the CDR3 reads TGCGCCAGCAGCCATTGGGACAGGAGTACAGATACGCAGTATTTT. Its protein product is CASSHWDRSTDTQYF.

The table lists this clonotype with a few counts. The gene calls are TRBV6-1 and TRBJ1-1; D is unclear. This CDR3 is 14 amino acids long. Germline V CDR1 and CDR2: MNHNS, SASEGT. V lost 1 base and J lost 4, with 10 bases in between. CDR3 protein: CASSEGSWSTEAFF. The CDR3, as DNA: TGTGCCAGCAGTGAAGGAAGCTGGAGCACTGAAGCTTTCTTT.

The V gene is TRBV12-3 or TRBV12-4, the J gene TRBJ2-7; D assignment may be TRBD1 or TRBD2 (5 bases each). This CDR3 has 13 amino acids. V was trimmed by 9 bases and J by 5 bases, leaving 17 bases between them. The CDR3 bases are TGTGCCAGTCCGGGCCCCAGGGACGACGAGCAGTACTTC. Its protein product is CASPGPRDDEQYF.

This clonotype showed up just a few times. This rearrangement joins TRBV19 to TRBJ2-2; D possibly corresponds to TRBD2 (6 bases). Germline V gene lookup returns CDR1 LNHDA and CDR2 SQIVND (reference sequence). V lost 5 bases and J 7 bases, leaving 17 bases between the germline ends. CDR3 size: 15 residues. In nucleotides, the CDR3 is TGTGCCAGTAGTCAGTACCGCGGGGCAGGCGGGGAGCTGTTTTTT. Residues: CASSQYRGAGGELFF.

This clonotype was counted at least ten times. The CDR3 sequence: CASSAAGNEQFF. The CDR3 DNA reads TGTGCCAGCAGTGCGGCCGGTAATGAGCAGTTCTTC. This sequence joins TRBV6-5 and TRBJ2-1; D is uncertain. Per germline, CDR1 MNHEY and CDR2 SVGAGI. V lost 5 bases, J lost 7 bases, and 9 bases lay in between. The CDR3 consists of 12 residues.

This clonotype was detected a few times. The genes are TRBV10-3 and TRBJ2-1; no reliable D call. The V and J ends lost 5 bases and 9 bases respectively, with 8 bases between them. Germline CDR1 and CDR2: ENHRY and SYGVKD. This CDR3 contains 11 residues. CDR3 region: CAISSSPEQFF. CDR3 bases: TGTGCCATCAGTTCGAGTCCTGAGCAGTTCTTC.

CDR3 bases: TGTGCCAGCAGTGAAATTACAGGGGGGGACAATGAGCAGTTCTTC. As protein: CASSEITGGDNEQFF. The chain carries TRBV25-1 and TRBJ2-1, with D tentatively TRBD1 (8 bases). The CDR3 consists of 15 residues. The V end lost 2 bases, the J end lost 5 bases, and 13 bases lay between the germline ends. The V gene's germline CDR1 is MGHDK and CDR2 SYGVNS.

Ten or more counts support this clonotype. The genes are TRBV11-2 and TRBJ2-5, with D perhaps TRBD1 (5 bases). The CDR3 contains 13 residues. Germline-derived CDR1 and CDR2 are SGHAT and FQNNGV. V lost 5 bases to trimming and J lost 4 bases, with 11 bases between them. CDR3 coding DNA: TGTGCCAGCAGCCAAGGGGCACGAGAGACCCAGTACTTC. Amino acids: CASSQGARETQYF. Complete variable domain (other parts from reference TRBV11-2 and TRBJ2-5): EAGVAQSPRYKIIEKRQSVAFWCNPISGHATLYWYQQILGQGPKLLIQFQNNGVVDDSQLPKDRFSAERLKGVDSTLKIQPAKLEDSAVYLCASSQGARETQYFGPGTRLLVL.

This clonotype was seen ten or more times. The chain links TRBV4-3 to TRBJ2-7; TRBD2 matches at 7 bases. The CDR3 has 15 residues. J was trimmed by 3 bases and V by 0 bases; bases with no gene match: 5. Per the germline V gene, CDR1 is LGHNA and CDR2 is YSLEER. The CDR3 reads CASSQDGGGSYEQYF. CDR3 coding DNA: TGCGCCAGCAGCCAAGATGGGGGGGGAAGCTACGAGCAGTACTTC.

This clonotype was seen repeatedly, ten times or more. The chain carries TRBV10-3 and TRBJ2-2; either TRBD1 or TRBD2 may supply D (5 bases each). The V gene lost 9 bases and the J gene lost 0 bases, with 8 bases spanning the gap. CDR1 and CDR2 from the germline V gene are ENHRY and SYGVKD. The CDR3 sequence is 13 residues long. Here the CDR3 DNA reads TGTGCCATGGGGGATGCGAACACCGGGGAGCTGTTTTTT. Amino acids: CAMGDANTGELFF.

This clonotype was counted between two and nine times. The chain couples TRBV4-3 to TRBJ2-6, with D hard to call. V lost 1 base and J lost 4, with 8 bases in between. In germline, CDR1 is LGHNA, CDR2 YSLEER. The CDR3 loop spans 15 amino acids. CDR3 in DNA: TGCGCCAGCAGCCAAGTCCAGACCGGGGCCAACGTCCTGACTTTC. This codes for CASSQVQTGANVLTF.

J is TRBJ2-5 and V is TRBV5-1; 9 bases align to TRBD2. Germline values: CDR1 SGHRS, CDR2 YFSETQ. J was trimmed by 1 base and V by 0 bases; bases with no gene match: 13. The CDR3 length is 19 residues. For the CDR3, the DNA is TGCGCCAGCAGCTTGGCAAATAACGGGCTAGCGGGATCCCAAGAGACCCAGTACTTC. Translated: CASSLANNGLAGSQETQYF.

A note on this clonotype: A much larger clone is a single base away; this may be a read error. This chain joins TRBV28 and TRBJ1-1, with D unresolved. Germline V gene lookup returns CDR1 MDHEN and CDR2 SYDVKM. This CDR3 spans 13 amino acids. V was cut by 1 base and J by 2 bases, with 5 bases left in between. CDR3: CASSLYSNTEAFF. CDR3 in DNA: TGTGCCAGCAGTTTATATTCCAACACTGAAGCTTTCTTT.

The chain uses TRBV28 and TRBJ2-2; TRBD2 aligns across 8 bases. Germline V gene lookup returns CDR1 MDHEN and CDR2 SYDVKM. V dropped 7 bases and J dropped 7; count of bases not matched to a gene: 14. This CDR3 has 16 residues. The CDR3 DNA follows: TGTGCCAGCACCCTAGGCCGGGGACTAGGGAGCGGGGAGCTGTTTTTT. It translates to CASTLGRGLGSGELFF.

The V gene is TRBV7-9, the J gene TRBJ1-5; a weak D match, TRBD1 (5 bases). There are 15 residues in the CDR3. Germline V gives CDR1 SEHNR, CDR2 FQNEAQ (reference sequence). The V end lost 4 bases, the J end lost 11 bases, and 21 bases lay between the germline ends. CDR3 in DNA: TGTGCCAGCAGCTCCGATAGGGACGTCCCCGGGGCCCAGCATTTT. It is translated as CASSSDRDVPGAQHF.

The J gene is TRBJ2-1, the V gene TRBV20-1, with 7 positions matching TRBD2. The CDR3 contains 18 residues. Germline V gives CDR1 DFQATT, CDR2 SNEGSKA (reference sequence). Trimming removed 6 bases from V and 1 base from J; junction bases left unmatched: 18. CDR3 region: CSAGALARRVGSYNEQFF. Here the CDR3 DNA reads TGCAGTGCCGGGGCACTAGCGAGACGGGTAGGGTCCTACAATGAGCAGTTCTTC.